Below are 25 T cell receptor beta chains sequenced from a single sample in a study of T-cell memory formation after mild COVID-19. TCRdb independently ran MiXCR on the 5' RACE reads; one entry per CDR3 protein. The repertoire holds around 180,000 distinct CDR3 sequences, 16% seen once, with around 2% in the top ten. Sequenced: PBMCs or a T cell subset sorted from them (not recorded which). Every receptor here comes from an adult woman who had mild COVID-19 (a few samples of this study predate the infection). Cell type and time point are not known.

This clonotype was detected many times. The chain couples TRBV5-6 to TRBJ2-7, with 7 bases aligning to TRBD2. The J segment lost 7 bases and the V segment lost 5 bases, leaving 6 bases of the junction unmatched. This CDR3 region has 12 residues. Germline-derived CDR1 and CDR2 are SGHDT and YYEEEE. The CDR3 nucleotides are TGTGCCAGCAGTTTTACAGCGGGGGAGCAGTACTTC. This translates into CASSFTAGEQYF.

This clonotype showed up just a few times. The chain links TRBV12-3 or TRBV12-4 to TRBJ2-5, with D possibly TRBD1 on 5 matching bases. The CDR3 is made up of 14 amino acids. Trimming stripped 2 bases from V and 2 bases from J, with 9 bases between. The CDR3 DNA follows: TGTGCCAGCAGTTTAAGGGGAATACAAGAGACCCAGTACTTC. Translated, it gives CASSLRGIQETQYF.

This chain links TRBV5-8 with TRBJ1-5, with D possibly matching TRBD1 (5 bases). This CDR3 is 14 amino acids long. V shed 4 bases and J shed 0 bases, with 8 bases lying between them. Germline loops: CDR1 SGHTS, CDR2 YDEGEE. The DNA for the CDR3 is TGTGCCAGCAGCCGACAGTATAGCAATCAGCCCCAGCATTTT. It is translated as CASSRQYSNQPQHF.

This rearrangement joins TRBV10-2 to TRBJ1-6, with unresolved D. V was shortened by 6 bases and J by 6 bases, with 6 bases between the two germline ends. The CDR3 contains 12 residues. Germline V lookup: CDR1 WSHSY, CDR2 SAAADI. CDR3: CASSKGNSPLHF. CDR3 bases: TGCGCCAGCAGCAAGGGTAATTCACCCCTCCACTTT.

V usage is TRBV2 and J usage is TRBJ2-7; no clear D. The CDR3 is made up of 14 amino acids. The germline V and J ends were trimmed by 3 bases and 0 bases, with 9 bases remaining between them. Germline V gene lookup returns CDR1 SNHLY and CDR2 FYNNEI. The CDR3 region has the DNA TGTGCCAGCAGTGATAGGCGCATCTCCTACGAGCAGTACTTC. Its protein product is CASSDRRISYEQYF.

The chain carries TRBV20-1 and TRBJ2-2; D tentatively fits TRBD1 or TRBD2 (5 bases each). The CDR3 has 15 residues. The V end lost 2 bases, the J end lost 4 bases, and 14 bases lay between the germline ends. The V gene's germline CDR1 is DFQATT and CDR2 SNEGSKA (reference sequence). CDR3 bases: TGCAGTGCTAGAAGGCGGGCAGGGCCCACCGGGGAGCTGTTTTTT. It codes for CSARRRAGPTGELFF.

The chain recombines TRBV30 with TRBJ2-1, with 9 bases matching TRBD1. V gave up 2 bases and J gave up 7 bases; unmatched junction bases: 6. Looked up from germline, CDR1 is GTSNPN and CDR2 is SVGIG (reference sequence). This CDR3 has 14 amino acids. CDR3 nucleotide sequence: TGTGCCTGGAGTTCCCGGGACAGGGTAAATGAGCAGTTCTTC. It codes for CAWSSRDRVNEQFF. Full variable domain (remainder filled in from reference TRBV30 and TRBJ2-1): SQTIHQWPATLVQPVGSPLSLECTVEGTSNPNLYWYRQAAGRGLQLLFYSVGIGQISSEVPQNLSASRPQDRQFILSSKKLLLSDSGFYLCAWSSRDRVNEQFFGPGTRLTVL.

This clonotype was counted only a few times. V is TRBV5-6 and J is TRBJ1-1, with D possibly being TRBD1 (6 bases). V lost 4 bases and J lost 1, with 32 bases in between. The length of the CDR3 is 21 residues. CDR1 and CDR2 from the germline V gene are SGHDT and YYEEEE. The DNA of the CDR3 is TGTGCCAGCAGCCAAAGAAGAGGGGGATTGGGGTTTCGCTACAGGAACACTGAAGCTTTCTTT. It encodes CASSQRRGGLGFRYRNTEAFF.

The chain links TRBV7-2 to TRBJ2-5; 9 bases are shared with TRBD1. The CDR3 runs 16 residues. Trimming took 5 bases from V and 4 from J; bases not matched to a gene: 11. The germline gives CDR1 SGHTA, CDR2 FQGNSA. The CDR3 DNA sequence: TGTGCCAGCAGCACCTACAGGGGGCCAAATACAGAGACCCAGTACTTC. Protein: CASSTYRGPNTETQYF.

The chain carries TRBV20-1 and TRBJ1-2; TRBD1 aligns across 7 bases. V gave up 5 bases and J gave up 4 bases; unmatched junction bases: 10. The CDR3 is 14 amino acids. CDR1 DFQATT and CDR2 SNEGSKA come from the germline V gene (reference sequence). The CDR3 sequence is CSALPGQKFYGYTF. CDR3 in DNA: TGCAGTGCTCTACCGGGACAGAAATTCTATGGCTACACCTTC.

The chain carries TRBV7-2 and TRBJ2-4; D is possibly TRBD2 (6 bases). The CDR3 totals 17 residues. Trimming shortened V by 1 base and J by 0 bases, and 13 bases separated the two germline ends. Germline V gene lookup returns CDR1 SGHTA and CDR2 FQGNSA. The CDR3 loop is CASSLVGGNLAKNIQYF. The CDR3 bases are TGTGCCAGCAGCTTAGTTGGGGGGAACCTAGCCAAAAACATTCAGTACTTC.

This clonotype has at least ten counts. The gene calls are TRBV3-1 and TRBJ1-1, with D perhaps TRBD1 (5 bases). Trimming shortened V by 1 base and J by 0 bases, and 12 bases separated the two germline ends. The CDR3 has 16 amino acids. The V gene's germline CDR1 is LGHDT and CDR2 YNNKEL (reference sequence). The CDR3 spells CASSQGLTGLNTEAFF. In nucleotides, the CDR3 is TGTGCCAGCAGCCAAGGCCTTACGGGACTGAACACTGAAGCTTTCTTT.

The chain has TRBV9 and TRBJ2-5, with 12 positions matching TRBD2. Germline V gene data show CDR1 as SGDLS and CDR2 as YYNGEE. V gave up 4 bases and J gave up 4 bases; unmatched junction bases: 11. The CDR3 runs to 17 residues. The CDR3 protein is CASSPGFASGGAETQYF. The CDR3 coding sequence is TGTGCCAGCAGCCCTGGGTTCGCTAGCGGGGGGGCAGAGACCCAGTACTTC.

This clonotype showed up many times. The J gene is TRBJ2-3, the V gene TRBV29-1; 9 bases are shared with TRBD1. With V trimmed by 0 bases and J by 5 bases, 15 bases remained unmatched. CDR1 and CDR2 (germline): SQVTM, ANQGSEA. The CDR3 spans 18 residues. The CDR3 DNA reads as TGCAGCGTTGAAGAGGTTACAGGGGGCGGTATGAGGAGAGATACGCAGTATTTT. It codes for CSVEEVTGGGMRRDTQYF.

This clonotype was detected a few times. CDR3 loop: CSVVPLGSTDTQYF. The CDR3 DNA sequence: TGCAGCGTTGTCCCCCTCGGGAGCACAGATACGCAGTATTTT. The chain is built from TRBV29-1 and TRBJ2-3; D is uncertain. CDR1 and CDR2 from the germline V gene are SQVTM and ANQGSEA. The CDR3 has 14 residues. V dropped 4 bases and J dropped 0 bases, with 11 bases sitting between them.

This clonotype was seen only a few times. V and J are TRBV6-1 and TRBJ2-5; the D gene is possibly TRBD1 (6 bases). Trimming removed 7 bases from V and 3 bases from J, with 15 bases in between. CDR1 MNHNS and CDR2 SASEGT come from the germline V gene. The CDR3 spans 14 residues. Here the CDR3 DNA reads TGTGCCAGCATAAAAAGCAGGGGCGAAGAGACCCAGTACTTC. It specifies CASIKSRGEETQYF.

In its sample, this clonotype was seen a few times. The chain is built from TRBV5-1 and TRBJ1-1; TRBD1 agrees at 7 bases. This CDR3 spans 14 amino acids. The ends lost 4 bases at V and 4 bases at J; junction bases unmatched: 7. CDR1 is SGHRS, CDR2 YFSETQ, per germline. The CDR3 reads CASSTGTEGTEAFF. Here the CDR3 DNA reads TGCGCCAGCAGCACGGGGACAGAGGGCACTGAAGCTTTCTTT.

Only a few counts were recorded for this clonotype. The chain carries TRBV3-1 and TRBJ2-7; 8 bases match TRBD2. CDR1 and CDR2 from the germline V gene are LGHDT and YNNKEL (reference sequence). This CDR3 has 15 residues. V lost 4 bases, J lost 3 bases, and 8 bases stayed unmatched. CDR3 in amino acids: CASSPTIAGLYEQYF. The DNA of the CDR3 is TGTGCCAGCAGCCCGACCATAGCGGGACTCTACGAGCAGTACTTC.

This clonotype showed up just a few times. The gene calls are TRBV10-3 and TRBJ1-5; 8 bases line up with TRBD1. J lost 0 bases, V lost 6 bases, and 7 bases had no gene match. The CDR3 has 16 amino acids. From germline, CDR1 is ENHRY and CDR2 SYGVKD. DNA for the CDR3: TGTGCCATCAGCTCCGACAGGGGTGATAGCAATCAGCCCCAGCATTTT. Translated: CAISSDRGDSNQPQHF.

V gene TRBV20-1 combines with J gene TRBJ1-1, with D tentatively TRBD1 (5 bases). The V and J ends lost 5 bases and 7 bases respectively, with 17 bases between them. The length of the CDR3 is 13 residues. Germline values: CDR1 DFQATT, CDR2 SNEGSKA (reference sequence). The CDR3 coding sequence is TGCAGTGCTTATCTACACGGGACCTTTGAAGCTTTCTTT. It codes for CSAYLHGTFEAFF.

The chain carries TRBV5-1 and TRBJ1-1, with unresolved D. The CDR3 runs to 15 residues. CDR1 is SGHRS and CDR2 is YFSETQ in the germline V gene. Trimming cost V 3 bases and J 4 bases, with 16 bases left between them. The CDR3 nucleotides read TGCGCCAGCAGCTGGTTGTCGGGTCAGATCACTGAAGCTTTCTTT. As protein: CASSWLSGQITEAFF.

The CDR3 nucleotides read TGTGCCACCAGTGATGGGGGGGCCTACCAAGAGACCCAGTACTTC. It yields the protein CATSDGGAYQETQYF. The rearrangement uses TRBV24-1 and TRBJ2-5, with D possibly matching TRBD2 (7 bases). V lost 3 bases to trimming and J lost 0 bases, with 10 bases between them. The CDR3 is 15 amino acids. Germline V gene sequence: CDR1 KGHDR, CDR2 SFDVKD.

This clonotype occurred a few times. The chain links TRBV7-9 to TRBJ2-3, with TRBD2 matching 7 bases. The CDR3 runs to 14 residues. Germline V gives CDR1 SEHNR, CDR2 FQNEAQ (reference sequence). The V and J ends lost 0 bases and 8 bases, in that order; junction bases with no gene match: 5. For the CDR3, the DNA is TGTGCCAGCAGCTTAGCGGGAGGGCCTCCTACGCAGTATTTT. Residues: CASSLAGGPPTQYF.

This clonotype was picked up many times. The chain recombines TRBV29-1 with TRBJ2-2; tentatively, D is TRBD1 (6 bases). The V end was cut by 7 bases, the J end by 7 bases, with 13 bases between. Germline CDR1 is SQVTM and CDR2 is ANQGSEA. This CDR3 region has 12 residues. The CDR3 nucleotides are TGCAGCGGTCGACAGGCCGGCGGGGAGCTGTTTTTT. It is translated as CSGRQAGGELFF.

This clonotype has just a few counts. This chain connects TRBV4-1 to TRBJ1-5; D is perhaps TRBD1 (6 bases). This CDR3 has 16 amino acids. The germline V and J ends were trimmed by 2 bases and 2 bases, with 13 bases remaining between them. From germline, CDR1 is MGHRA and CDR2 YSYEKL. The CDR3 protein is CASSQIRGTRNQPQHF. CDR3 DNA: TGCGCCAGCAGCCAAATAAGGGGGACTCGCAATCAGCCCCAGCATTTT.